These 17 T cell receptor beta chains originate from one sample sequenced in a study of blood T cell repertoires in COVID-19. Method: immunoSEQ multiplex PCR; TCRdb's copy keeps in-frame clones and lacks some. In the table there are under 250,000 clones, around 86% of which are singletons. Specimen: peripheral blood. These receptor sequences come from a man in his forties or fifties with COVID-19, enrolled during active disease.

CDR3 protein: CASSQDNRAGGPGDTQYF. DNA of the CDR3: TGTGCCAGCAGCCAAGATAATAGAGCGGGAGGGCCGGGAGATACGCAGTATTTT. This chain connects TRBV3-1 (or the pseudogene TRBV3-2) to TRBJ2-3; TRBD2 matches 10 bases. Germline V gene data show CDR1 as LGHDT and CDR2 as YNNKEL (reference sequence). V dropped 0 bases and J dropped 5; count of bases not matched to a gene: 11. The CDR3 is made up of 18 amino acids.

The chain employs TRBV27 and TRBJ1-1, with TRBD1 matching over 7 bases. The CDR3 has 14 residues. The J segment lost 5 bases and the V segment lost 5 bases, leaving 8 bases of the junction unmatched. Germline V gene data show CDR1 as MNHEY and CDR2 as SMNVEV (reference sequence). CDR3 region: CASSLRQGVTEAFF. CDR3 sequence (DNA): TGTGCCAGCAGTCTCCGACAGGGAGTTACTGAAGCTTTCTTT.

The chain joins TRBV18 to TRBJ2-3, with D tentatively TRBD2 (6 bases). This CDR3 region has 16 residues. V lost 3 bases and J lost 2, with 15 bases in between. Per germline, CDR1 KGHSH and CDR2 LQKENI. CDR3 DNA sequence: TGTGCCAGCTCACCTAGGGACTGGGGGTCCACAGATACGCAGTATTTT. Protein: CASSPRDWGSTDTQYF.

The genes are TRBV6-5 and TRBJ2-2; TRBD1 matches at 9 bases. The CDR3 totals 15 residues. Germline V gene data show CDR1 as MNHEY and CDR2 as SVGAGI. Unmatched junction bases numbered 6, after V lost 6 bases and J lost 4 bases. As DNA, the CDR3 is TGTGCCAGCAGGGTAGGGACAGGGTCCACCGGGGAGCTGTTTTTT. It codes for CASRVGTGSTGELFF.

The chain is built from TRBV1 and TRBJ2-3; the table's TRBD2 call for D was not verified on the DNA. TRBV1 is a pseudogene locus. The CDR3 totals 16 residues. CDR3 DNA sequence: TGCACCAGCAGCTCCCGGACTAGCGGGAGCGTCGATACGCAGTATTTT. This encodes CTSSSRTSGSVDTQYF.

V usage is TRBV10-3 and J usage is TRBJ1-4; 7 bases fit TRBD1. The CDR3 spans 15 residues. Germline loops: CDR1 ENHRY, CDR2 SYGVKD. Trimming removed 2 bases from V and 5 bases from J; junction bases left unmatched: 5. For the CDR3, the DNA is TGTGCCATCAGTGAGACGGGACAGCAGAATGAAAAACTGTTTTTT. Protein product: CAISETGQQNEKLFF.

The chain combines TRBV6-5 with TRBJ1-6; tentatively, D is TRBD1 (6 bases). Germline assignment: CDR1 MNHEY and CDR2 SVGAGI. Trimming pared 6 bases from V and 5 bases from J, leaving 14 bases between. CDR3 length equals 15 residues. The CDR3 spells CASRTNRDNNSPLHF. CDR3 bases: TGTGCCAGCAGGACAAACAGGGATAATAATTCACCCCTCCACTTT.

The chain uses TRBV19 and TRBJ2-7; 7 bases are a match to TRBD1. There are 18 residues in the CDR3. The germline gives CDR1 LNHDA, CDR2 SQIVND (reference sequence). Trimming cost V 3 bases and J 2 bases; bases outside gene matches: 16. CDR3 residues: CASSIKMVWRQGAYEQYF. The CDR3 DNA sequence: TGTGCCAGTAGTATTAAAATGGTCTGGCGTCAGGGGGCCTACGAGCAGTACTTC.

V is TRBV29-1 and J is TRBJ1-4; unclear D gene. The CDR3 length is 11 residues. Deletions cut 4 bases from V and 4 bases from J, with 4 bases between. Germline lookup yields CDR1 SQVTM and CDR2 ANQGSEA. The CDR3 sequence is CSVVHNEKLFF. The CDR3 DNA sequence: TGCAGCGTTGTCCATAATGAAAAACTGTTTTTT.

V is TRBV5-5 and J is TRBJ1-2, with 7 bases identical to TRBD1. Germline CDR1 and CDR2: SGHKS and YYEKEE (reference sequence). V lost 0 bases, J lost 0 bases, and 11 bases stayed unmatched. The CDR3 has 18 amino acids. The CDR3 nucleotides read TGTGCCAGCAGCTTGGCCTTAGGGGGCCCCGGAGCTAACTATGGCTACACCTTC. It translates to CASSLALGGPGANYGYTF.

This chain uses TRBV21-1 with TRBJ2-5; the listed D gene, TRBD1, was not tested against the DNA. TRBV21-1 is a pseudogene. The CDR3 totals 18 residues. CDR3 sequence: CASLTRGQGRASPGTQYF. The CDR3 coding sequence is TGTGCCAGCCTCACTCGGGGACAGGGCAGGGCCTCACCCGGGACCCAGTACTTC.

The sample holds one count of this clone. CDR3 amino acids: CASSLASTGGVYNEQFF. The CDR3 region has the DNA TGTGCCAGCAGCTTAGCAAGTACGGGAGGGGTCTACAATGAGCAGTTCTTC. The J gene is TRBJ2-1, the V gene TRBV11-2; 8 bases are shared with TRBD2. V dropped 1 base and J dropped 3; count of bases not matched to a gene: 8. CDR1 is SGHAT, CDR2 FQNNGV, per germline. The CDR3 is 17 residues long.

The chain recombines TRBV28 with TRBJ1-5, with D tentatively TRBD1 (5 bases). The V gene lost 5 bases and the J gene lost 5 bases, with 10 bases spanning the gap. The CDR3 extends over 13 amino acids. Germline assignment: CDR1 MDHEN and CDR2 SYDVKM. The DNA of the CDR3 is TGTGCCAGCAGTAGGGGTTTGTATCAGCCCCAGCATTTT. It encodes CASSRGLYQPQHF.

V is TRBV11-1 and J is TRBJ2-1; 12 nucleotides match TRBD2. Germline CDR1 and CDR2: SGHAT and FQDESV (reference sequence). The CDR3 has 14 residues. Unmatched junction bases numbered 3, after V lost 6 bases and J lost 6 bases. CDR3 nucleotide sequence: TGTGCCAGCAGACTAGCGGGAGGAAGCAATGAGCAGTTCTTC. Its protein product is CASRLAGGSNEQFF.

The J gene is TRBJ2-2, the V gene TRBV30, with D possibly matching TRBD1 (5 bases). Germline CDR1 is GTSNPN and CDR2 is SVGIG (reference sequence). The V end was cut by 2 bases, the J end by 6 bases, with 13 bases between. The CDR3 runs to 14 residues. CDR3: CAWSTDTGPGELFF. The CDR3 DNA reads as TGTGCCTGGAGTACGGACACCGGCCCCGGGGAGCTGTTTTTT.

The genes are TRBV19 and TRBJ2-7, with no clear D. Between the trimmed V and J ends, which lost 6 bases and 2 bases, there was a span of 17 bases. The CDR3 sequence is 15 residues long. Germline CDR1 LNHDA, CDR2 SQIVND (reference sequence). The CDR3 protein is CASSRSSLLAYEQYF. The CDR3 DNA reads TGTGCCAGTAGCAGATCGAGCCTCCTAGCCTACGAGCAGTACTTC.

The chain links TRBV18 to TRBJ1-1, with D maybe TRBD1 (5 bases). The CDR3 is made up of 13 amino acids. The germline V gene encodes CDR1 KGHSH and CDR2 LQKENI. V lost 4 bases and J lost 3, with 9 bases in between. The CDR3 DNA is TGTGCCAGCTCACTTTCGGGGGACACTGAAGCTTTCTTT. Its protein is CASSLSGDTEAFF.